The sequence of this T cell receptor (beta chain) was determined in a study of blood T cell repertoires in COVID-19. The CDR3 covers 14 residues. The germline gives CDR1 GTSNPN, CDR2 SVGIG (reference sequence). Trimming removed 2 bases at V and 0 bases at J, with 10 bases between. Profiling relied on immunoSEQ multiplex PCR, and the TCRdb table lists in-frame clones only, not all of them. The table lists approximately 480,000 clones, approximately 90% of them singletons. The rearrangement joins TRBV30 to TRBJ1-1; D not resolved. This receptor was taken from a woman between 18 and 29 years old who had recovered from COVID-19. The sample taken for sequencing was PBMCs or T cells enriched from blood (not recorded which). CDR3 sequence reads: CAWSLEQLNTEAFF. CDR3 sequence (DNA): TGTGCCTGGAGTTTGGAACAGCTGAACACTGAAGCTTTCTTT.